This TCR beta chain was captured in a study of T cell responses to AZD1222 COVID-19 vaccine. Generated by immunoSEQ multiplex PCR, the TCRdb table keeps only in-frame clones and is missing some. The sample has 60,000 to 70,000 clones; around 86% are singletons. The clonotype was recovered from an adult in good health. The sequencing here drew on peripheral blood, taken on day 0 of AZD1222 vaccination.

CDR3 in amino acids: CASTLSGSGSPLHF. The CDR3 DNA reads TGTGCCAGCACCCTAAGCGGGTCGGGTTCACCCCTCCACTTT. The chain is built from TRBV6-5 and TRBJ1-6; D unresolved. The CDR3 extends over 14 amino acids. Looked up from germline, CDR1 is MNHEY and CDR2 is SVGAGI. V lost 7 bases and J 9 bases, leaving 16 bases between the germline ends.